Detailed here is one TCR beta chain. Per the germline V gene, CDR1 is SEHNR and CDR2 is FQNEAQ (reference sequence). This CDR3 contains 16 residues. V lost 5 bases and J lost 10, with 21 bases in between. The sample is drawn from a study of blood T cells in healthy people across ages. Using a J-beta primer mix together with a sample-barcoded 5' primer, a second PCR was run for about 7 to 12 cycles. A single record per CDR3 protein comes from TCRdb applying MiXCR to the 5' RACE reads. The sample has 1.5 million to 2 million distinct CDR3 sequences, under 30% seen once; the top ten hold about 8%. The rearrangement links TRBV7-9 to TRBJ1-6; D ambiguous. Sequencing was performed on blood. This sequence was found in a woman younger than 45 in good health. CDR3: CASSLLGAMVSSPLHF. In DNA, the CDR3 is TGTGCCAGCAGCCTACTAGGCGCAATGGTGTCATCACCCCTCCACTTT.